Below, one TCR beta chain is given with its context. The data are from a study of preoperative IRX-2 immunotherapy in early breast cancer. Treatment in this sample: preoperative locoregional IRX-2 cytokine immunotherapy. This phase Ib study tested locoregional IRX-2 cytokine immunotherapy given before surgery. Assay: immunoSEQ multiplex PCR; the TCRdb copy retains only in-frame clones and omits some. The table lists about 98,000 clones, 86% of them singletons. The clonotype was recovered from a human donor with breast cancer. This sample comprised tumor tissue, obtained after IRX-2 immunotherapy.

The CDR3 DNA sequence: TGTGCCTGGATTTCAGAGCACTATGGCTACACCTTC. It encodes CAWISEHYGYTF. The chain recombines TRBV30 with TRBJ1-2; D is unresolved. This CDR3 is 12 amino acids long. The germline V and J ends were trimmed by 4 bases and 3 bases, with 9 bases remaining between them. The germline CDR1 and CDR2 sequences are GTSNPN and SVGIG (reference sequence). Full variable domain (outside the CDR3, taken from reference TRBV30 and TRBJ1-2): SQTIHQWPATLVQPVGSPLSLECTVEGTSNPNLYWYRQAAGRGLQLLFYSVGIGQISSEVPQNLSASRPQDRQFILSSKKLLLSDSGFYLCAWISEHYGYTFGSGTRLTVV.